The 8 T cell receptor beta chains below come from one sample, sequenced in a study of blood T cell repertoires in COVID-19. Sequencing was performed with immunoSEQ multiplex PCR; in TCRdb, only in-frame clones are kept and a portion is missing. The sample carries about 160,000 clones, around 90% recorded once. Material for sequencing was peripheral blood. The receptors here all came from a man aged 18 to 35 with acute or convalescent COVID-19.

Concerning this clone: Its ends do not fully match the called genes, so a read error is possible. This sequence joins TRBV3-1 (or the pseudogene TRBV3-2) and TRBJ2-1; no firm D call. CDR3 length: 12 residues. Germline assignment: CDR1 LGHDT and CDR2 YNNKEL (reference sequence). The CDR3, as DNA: TGTGCCAGCAGCCAAGATGGCAGACTCCTACTCTTC. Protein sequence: CASSQDGRLLLF.

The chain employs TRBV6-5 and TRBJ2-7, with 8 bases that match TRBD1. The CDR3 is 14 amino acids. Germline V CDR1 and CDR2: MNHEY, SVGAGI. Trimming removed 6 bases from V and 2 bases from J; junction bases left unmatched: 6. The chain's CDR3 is CASSGDRGPYEQYF. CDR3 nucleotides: TGTGCCAGCAGCGGAGACAGGGGTCCCTACGAGCAGTACTTC.

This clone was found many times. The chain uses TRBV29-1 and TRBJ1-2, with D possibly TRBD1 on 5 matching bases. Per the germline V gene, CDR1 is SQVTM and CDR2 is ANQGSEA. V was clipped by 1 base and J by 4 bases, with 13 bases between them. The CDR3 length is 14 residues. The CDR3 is CSVEGRAGGYGYTF. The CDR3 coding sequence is TGCAGCGTTGAAGGGCGCGCGGGGGGCTATGGCTACACCTTC.

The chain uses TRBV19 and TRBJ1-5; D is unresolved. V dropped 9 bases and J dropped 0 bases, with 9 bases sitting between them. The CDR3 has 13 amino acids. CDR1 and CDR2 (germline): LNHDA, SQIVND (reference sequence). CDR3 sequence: CASTLNSNQPQHF. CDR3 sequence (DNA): TGTGCCAGCACTCTTAATAGCAATCAGCCCCAGCATTTT.

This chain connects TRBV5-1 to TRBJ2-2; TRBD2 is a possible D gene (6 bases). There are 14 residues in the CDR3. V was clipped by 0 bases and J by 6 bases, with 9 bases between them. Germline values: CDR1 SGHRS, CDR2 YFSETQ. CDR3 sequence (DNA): TGCGCCAGCAGCTTGGTAACGGGGGCCGGGGAGCTGTTTTTT. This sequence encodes CASSLVTGAGELFF.

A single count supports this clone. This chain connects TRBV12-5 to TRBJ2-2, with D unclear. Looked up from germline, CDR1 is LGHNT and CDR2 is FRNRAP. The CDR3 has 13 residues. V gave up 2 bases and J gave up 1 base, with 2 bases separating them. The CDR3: CASGLLNTGELFF. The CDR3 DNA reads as TGTGCTAGTGGTTTGCTGAACACCGGGGAGCTGTTTTTT. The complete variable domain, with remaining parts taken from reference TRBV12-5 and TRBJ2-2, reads DARVTQTPRHKVTEMGQEVTMRCQPILGHNTVFWYRQTMMQGLELLAYFRNRAPLDDSGMPKDRFSAEMPDATLATLKIQPSEPRDSAVYFCASGLLNTGELFFGEGSRLTVL.

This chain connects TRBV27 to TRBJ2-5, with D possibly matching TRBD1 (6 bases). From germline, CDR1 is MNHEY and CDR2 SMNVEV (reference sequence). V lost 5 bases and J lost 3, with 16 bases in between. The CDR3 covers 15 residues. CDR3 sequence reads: CASSTLLTGKETQYF. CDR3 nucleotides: TGTGCCAGCAGTACACTACTCACAGGGAAAGAGACCCAGTACTTC.

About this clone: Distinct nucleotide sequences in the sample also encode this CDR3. CDR3: CASSGRNTEAFF. The CDR3 nucleotides are TGTGCCAGCAGCGGTCGGAACACTGAAGCTTTCTTT. The rearrangement uses TRBV2 and TRBJ1-1, with no clear D. The V end was cut by 6 bases, the J end by 1 base, with 6 bases between. The CDR3 spans 12 residues. Germline loops: CDR1 SNHLY, CDR2 FYNNEI.